These 3 T cell receptor beta chains share one sample of origin, sequenced in a study of Tregs in tolerant kidney transplant recipients. Sequencing used immunoSEQ multiplex PCR; TCRdb keeps in-frame clones, though not all of them. Seen here are over 50,000 clones, about four fifths observed once, and the top ten hold less than 5.5%. Sequences were obtained from CD4+ T cells from blood. All receptors come from a human donor in good health.

V and J are TRBV21-1 and TRBJ1-6. TRBV21-1 is deemed a pseudogene. CDR3 size: 18 residues. Here the CDR3 reads CASQPGWWGKVGNSPLHF. For the CDR3, the DNA is TGTGCCAGCCAACCGGGGTGGTGGGGGAAAGTAGGCAATTCACCCCTCCACTTT.

The CDR3 DNA reads TGTGCCAGCAGCTTGCTGACGGTCAGGAACACTGAAGCTTTCTTT. Its translation: CASSLLTVRNTEAFF. J is TRBJ1-1 and V is TRBV7-9; unclear D gene. CDR3 length: 15 residues. Per germline, CDR1 SEHNR and CDR2 FQNEAQ (reference sequence). Trimming stripped 3 bases from V and 1 base from J, with 12 bases between. The complete variable domain, with remaining parts taken from reference TRBV7-9 and TRBJ1-1, reads DTGVSQNPRHKITKRGQNVTFRCDPISEHNRLYWYRQTLGQGPEFLTYFQNEAQLEKSRLLSDRFSAERPKGSFSTLEIQRTEQGDSAMYLCASSLLTVRNTEAFFGQGTRLTVV.

The chain joins TRBV19 to TRBJ2-2, with D uncertain. This CDR3 is 14 amino acids long. V lost 4 bases, J lost 13 bases, and 19 bases lay in between. CDR1 and CDR2 (germline): LNHDA, SQIVND (reference sequence). The CDR3 protein is CASSTSMPPSWLFF. CDR3 bases: TGTGCCAGTAGTACCTCAATGCCCCCCTCGTGGCTGTTTTTT.